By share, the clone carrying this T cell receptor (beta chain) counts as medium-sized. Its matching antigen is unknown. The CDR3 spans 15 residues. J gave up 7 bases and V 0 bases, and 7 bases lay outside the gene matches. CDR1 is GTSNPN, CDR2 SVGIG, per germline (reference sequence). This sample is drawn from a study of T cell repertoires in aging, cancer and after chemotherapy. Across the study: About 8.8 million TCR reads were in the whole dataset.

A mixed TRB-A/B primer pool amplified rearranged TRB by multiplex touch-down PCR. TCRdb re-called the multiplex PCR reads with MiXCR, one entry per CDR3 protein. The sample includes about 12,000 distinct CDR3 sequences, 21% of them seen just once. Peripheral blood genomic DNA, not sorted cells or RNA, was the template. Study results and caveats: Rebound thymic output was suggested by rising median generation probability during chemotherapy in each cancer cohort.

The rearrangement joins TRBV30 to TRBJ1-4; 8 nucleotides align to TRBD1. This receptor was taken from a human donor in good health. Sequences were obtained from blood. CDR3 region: CAWSVLGQGAEKLFF. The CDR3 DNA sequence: TGTGCCTGGAGTGTACTCGGACAGGGCGCTGAAAAACTGTTTTTT.